The 3 T cell receptor beta chains presented below share a single source sample, sequenced in a study of blood T cell repertoires in COVID-19. Measured with immunoSEQ multiplex PCR; TCRdb has only the in-frame clones, and not every one. The sample lists 150,000 to 200,000 clones; more than 70% were seen once. Sample: peripheral blood. The receptors derive from a human donor in a cohort sampled during active COVID-19.

This chain connects TRBV27 to TRBJ2-1; 7 nucleotides line up with TRBD1. The germline V gene has CDR1 MNHEY and CDR2 SMNVEV (reference sequence). The CDR3 extends over 16 amino acids. The V gene end was trimmed by 5 bases and the J gene end by 7 bases; junction bases not matched to a gene: 14. The CDR3 region is CASSKFGTTGVNEQFF. In DNA, the CDR3 is TGTGCCAGCAGTAAATTCGGGACAACAGGGGTTAATGAGCAGTTCTTC.

The chain recombines TRBV4-3 with TRBJ2-7; 7 positions agree with TRBD1. Germline-derived CDR1 and CDR2 are LGHNA and YSLEER. The trim removed 0 bases at V and 5 bases at J, leaving 13 bases unmatched. The CDR3 runs to 17 residues. The CDR3 reads CASSQDIYTGDPNEQYF. The DNA for the CDR3 is TGCGCCAGCAGCCAAGATATATATACAGGGGACCCGAACGAGCAGTACTTC.

The chain links TRBV6-6 to TRBJ2-5, with D perhaps TRBD1 (6 bases). Germline assignment: CDR1 MNHNY and CDR2 SVGAGI (reference sequence). The CDR3 runs 14 residues. V lost 10 bases and J lost 5, with 20 bases in between. The chain's CDR3 is CAISGTPTRETQYF. The CDR3 DNA follows: TGTGCCATCTCCGGGACACCTACACGGGAGACCCAGTACTTC.